The TCR beta chain under discussion was sequenced for a study of blood T cell repertoires in COVID-19. TCRdb keeps only in-frame clones here, not all; method: immunoSEQ multiplex PCR. The table shows approximately 270,000 clones, with around 90% occurring only once. Per the germline V gene, CDR1 is SGHVS and CDR2 is FQNEAQ. V was clipped by 0 bases and J by 6 bases; unmatched bases: 11. This CDR3 is 17 amino acids long. The V and J genes are TRBV7-8 and TRBJ2-3; TRBD2 agrees at 8 bases. The origin of this receptor is a man in his forties or fifties with acute or convalescent COVID-19. The sequenced sample consisted of peripheral blood. CDR3 bases: TGTGCCAGCAGCTTAGCCCTAAGTAGCGGGGCAGGGGATACGCAGTATTTT. This gives the protein CASSLALSSGAGDTQYF.